The clone carrying this T cell receptor (beta chain) has more than one count but fewer than ten. Its antigen is unknown. CDR1 SEHNR and CDR2 FQNEAQ come from the germline V gene (reference sequence). Trimming removed 7 bases from V and 3 bases from J; junction bases left unmatched: 7. The CDR3 has 15 amino acids. These data come from a study of cytomegalovirus exposure and HLA in healthy donors. Regarding the study as a whole: Later on, an analysis showed TCR association rates differing by HLA locus, with DRB1 the most and HLA-C the fewest. Altogether, about 160 TCR beta chains were recorded as cytomegalovirus-associated. The majority of TCR sequences were rare, yet some public TCRs appeared in many donors.

PCR was performed using 60 Vbeta and 13 Jbeta primers. The method was immunoSEQ multiplex PCR; TCRdb's version includes in-frame clones alone and lacks a portion of them. This repertoire shows about 120,000 clones, around 64% found once; its top ten account for roughly 8.7%. Sequencing used PBMCs. V is TRBV7-9 and J is TRBJ2-3, with 10 bases matching TRBD2. The TCR sequence derives from a man aged 30-40 years in good health and CMV-seropositive. The chain's CDR3 is CASIRQRGGTDTQYF. In DNA, the CDR3 is TGTGCCAGCATAAGGCAGCGGGGGGGGACAGATACGCAGTATTTT.